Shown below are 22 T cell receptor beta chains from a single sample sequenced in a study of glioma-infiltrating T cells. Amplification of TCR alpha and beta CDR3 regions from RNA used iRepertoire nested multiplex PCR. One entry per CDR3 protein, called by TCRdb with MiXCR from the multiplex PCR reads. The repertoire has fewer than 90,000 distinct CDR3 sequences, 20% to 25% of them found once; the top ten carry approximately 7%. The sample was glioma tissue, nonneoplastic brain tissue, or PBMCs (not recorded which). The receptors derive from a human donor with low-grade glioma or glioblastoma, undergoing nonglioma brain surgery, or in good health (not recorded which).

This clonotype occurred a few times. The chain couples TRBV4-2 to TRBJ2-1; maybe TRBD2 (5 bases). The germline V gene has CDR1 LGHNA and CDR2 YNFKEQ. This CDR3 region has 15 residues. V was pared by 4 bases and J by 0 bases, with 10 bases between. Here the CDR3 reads CASSPSGVSYNEQFF. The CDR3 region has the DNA TGTGCCAGCAGCCCCTCCGGGGTCTCCTACAATGAGCAGTTCTTC.

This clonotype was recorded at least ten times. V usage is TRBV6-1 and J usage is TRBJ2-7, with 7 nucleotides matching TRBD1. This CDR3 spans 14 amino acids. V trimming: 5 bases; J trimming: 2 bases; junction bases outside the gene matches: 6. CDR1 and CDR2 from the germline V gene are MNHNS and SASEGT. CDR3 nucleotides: TGTGCCAGCAGTTTGACAGGGAGTGCCTACGAGCAGTACTTC. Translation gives CASSLTGSAYEQYF.

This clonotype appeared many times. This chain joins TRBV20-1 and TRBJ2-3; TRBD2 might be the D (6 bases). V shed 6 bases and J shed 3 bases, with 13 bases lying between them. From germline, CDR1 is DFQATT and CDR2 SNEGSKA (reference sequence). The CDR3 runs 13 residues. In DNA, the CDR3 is TGCAGTGCCCCATGGGAGGTGACAGATACGCAGTATTTT. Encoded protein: CSAPWEVTDTQYF.

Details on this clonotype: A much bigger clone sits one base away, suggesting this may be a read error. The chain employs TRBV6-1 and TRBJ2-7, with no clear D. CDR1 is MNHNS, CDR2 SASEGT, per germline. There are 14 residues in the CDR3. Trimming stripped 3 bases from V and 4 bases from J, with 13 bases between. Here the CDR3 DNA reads TGTGCCAGCAGTGATAAGGGTTTCGGGTACGAGCAGTACTTC. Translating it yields CASSDKGFGYEQYF.

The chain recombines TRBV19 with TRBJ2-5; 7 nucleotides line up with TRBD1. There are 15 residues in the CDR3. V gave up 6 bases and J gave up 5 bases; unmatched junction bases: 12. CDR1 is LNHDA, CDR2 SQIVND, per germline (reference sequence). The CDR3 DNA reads TGTGCCAGTAGCTACCAACAGGGGTCTCGGGAGACCCAGTACTTC. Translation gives CASSYQQGSRETQYF.

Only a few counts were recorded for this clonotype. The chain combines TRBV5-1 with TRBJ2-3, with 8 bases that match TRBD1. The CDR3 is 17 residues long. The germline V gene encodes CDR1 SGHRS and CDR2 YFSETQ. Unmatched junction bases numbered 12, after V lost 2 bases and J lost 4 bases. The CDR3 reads CASSFLGQGQGSDTQYF. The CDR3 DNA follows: TGCGCCAGCAGCTTTTTAGGGCAAGGACAGGGTTCAGATACGCAGTATTTT.

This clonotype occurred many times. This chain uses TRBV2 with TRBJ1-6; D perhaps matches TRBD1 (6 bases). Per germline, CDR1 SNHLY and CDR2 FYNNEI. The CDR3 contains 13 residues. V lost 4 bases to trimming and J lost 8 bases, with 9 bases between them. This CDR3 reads CASSGRGYSPLHF. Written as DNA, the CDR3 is TGTGCCAGCAGTGGCAGGGGATATTCACCCCTCCACTTT.

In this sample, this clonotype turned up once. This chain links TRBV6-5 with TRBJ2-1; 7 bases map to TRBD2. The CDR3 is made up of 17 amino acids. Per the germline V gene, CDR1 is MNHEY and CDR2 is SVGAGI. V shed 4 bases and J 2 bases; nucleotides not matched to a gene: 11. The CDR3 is CASSSSGWALTYNEQFF. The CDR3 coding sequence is TGTGCCAGCAGTTCTAGCGGCTGGGCCCTGACCTACAATGAGCAGTTCTTC.

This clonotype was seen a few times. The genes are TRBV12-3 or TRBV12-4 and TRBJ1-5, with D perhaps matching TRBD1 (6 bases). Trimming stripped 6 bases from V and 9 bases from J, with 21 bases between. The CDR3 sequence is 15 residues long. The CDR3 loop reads CASSRRQLGGRPQHF. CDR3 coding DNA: TGTGCCAGCAGCCGTAGACAGTTGGGGGGCAGGCCCCAGCATTTT.

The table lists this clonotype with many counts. The CDR3 loop is CASSFYSYGYTF. DNA of the CDR3: TGTGCCAGCAGTTTCTATTCGTATGGCTACACCTTC. This sequence joins TRBV12-3 or TRBV12-4 and TRBJ1-2; no definite D call. Trimming pared 3 bases from V and 5 bases from J, leaving 7 bases between. CDR3 length equals 12 residues.

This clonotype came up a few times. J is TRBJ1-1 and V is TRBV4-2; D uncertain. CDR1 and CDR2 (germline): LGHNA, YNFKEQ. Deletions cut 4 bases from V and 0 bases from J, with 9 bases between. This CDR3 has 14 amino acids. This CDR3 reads CASSRGLMNTEAFF. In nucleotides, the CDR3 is TGTGCCAGCAGCCGCGGACTGATGAACACTGAAGCTTTCTTT.

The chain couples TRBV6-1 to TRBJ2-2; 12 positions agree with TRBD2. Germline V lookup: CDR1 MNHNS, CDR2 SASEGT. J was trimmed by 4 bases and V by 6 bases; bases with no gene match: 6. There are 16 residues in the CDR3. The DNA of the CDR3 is TGTGCCAGCAGCTCTAGCGGGAGGGTTGGCACCGGGGAGCTGTTTTTT. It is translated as CASSSSGRVGTGELFF.

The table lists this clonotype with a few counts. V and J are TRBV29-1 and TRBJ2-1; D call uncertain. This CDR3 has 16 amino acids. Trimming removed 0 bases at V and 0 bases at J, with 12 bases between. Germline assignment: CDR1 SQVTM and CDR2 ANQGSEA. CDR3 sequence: CSVEDPSRSSYNEQFF. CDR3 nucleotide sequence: TGCAGCGTTGAAGATCCATCGCGGAGCTCCTACAATGAGCAGTTCTTC.

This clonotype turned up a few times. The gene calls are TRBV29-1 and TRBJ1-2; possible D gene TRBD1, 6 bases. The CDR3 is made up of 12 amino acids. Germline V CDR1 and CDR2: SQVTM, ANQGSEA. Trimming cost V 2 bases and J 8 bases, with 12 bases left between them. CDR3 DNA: TGCAGCGTTGAAAGTCCAGGGGACGGCTACACCTTC. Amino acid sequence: CSVESPGDGYTF.

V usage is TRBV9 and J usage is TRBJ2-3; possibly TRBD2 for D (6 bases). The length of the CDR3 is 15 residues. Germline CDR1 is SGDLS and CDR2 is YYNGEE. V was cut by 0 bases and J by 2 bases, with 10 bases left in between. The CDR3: CASSVVSGYTDTQYF. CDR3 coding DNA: TGTGCCAGCAGCGTAGTTAGCGGTTACACAGATACGCAGTATTTT.

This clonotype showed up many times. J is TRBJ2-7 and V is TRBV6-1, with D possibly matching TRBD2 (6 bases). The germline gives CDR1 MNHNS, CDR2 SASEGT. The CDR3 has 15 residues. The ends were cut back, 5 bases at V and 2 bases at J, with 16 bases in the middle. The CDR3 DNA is TGTGCCAGCAGTAGACAAGGAGGGTCTACCTACGAGCAGTACTTC. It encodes CASSRQGGSTYEQYF.

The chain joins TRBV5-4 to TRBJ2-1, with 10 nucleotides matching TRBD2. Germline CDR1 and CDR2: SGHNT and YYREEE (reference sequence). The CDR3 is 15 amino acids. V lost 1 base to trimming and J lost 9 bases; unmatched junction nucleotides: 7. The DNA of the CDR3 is TGTGCCAGCAGCTTGACTAGCGGGATGCGGAGTGAGCAGTTCTTC. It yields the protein CASSLTSGMRSEQFF.

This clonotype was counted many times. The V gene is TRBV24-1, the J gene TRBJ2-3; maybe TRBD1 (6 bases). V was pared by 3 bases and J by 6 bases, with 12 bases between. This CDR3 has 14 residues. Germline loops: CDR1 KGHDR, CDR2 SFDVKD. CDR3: CATSDLPQGDTQYF. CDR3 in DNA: TGTGCCACCAGTGATCTTCCCCAGGGGGATACGCAGTATTTT.

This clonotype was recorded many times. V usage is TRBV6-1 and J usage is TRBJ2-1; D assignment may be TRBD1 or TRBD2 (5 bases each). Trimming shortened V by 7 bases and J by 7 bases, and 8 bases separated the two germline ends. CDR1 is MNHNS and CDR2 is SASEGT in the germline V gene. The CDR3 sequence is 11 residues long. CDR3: CASTGRNEQFF. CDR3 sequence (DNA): TGTGCCAGCACGGGACGGAATGAGCAGTTCTTC.

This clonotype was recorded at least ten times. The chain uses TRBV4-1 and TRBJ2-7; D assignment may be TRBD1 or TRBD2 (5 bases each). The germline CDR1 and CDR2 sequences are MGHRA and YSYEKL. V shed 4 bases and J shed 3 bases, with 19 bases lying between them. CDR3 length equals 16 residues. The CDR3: CASSRAPAGTFYEQYF. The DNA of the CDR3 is TGCGCCAGCAGCCGAGCACCGGCAGGGACGTTCTACGAGCAGTACTTC.

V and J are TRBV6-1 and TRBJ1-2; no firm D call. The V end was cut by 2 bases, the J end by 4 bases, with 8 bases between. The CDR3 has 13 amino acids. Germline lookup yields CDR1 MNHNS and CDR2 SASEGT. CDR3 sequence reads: CASSEPLLYGYTF. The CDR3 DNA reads TGTGCCAGCAGTGAACCGTTACTCTATGGCTACACCTTC.

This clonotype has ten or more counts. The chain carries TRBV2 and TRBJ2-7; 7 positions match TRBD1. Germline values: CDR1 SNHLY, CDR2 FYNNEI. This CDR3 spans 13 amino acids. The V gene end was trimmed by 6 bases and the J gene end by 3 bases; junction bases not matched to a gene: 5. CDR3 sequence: CASSRDSYYEQYF. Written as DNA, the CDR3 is TGTGCCAGCAGCCGGGACAGCTACTACGAGCAGTACTTC.